This T cell receptor (beta chain) was captured by sequencing in a study of T-cell reconstitution after alpha-beta-depleted transplantation in children. Study outcomes and limitations: Alpha-beta T cells about two months after transplant reportedly derived from several hundred expanded graft clones. One year after transplant, T-cell counts and diversity came mostly from newly produced T cells. Some patients showed high day-60 TCRbeta diversity, which derived from surviving recipient T cells and thymic progenitors.

Concerning this clonotype: What it recognizes is unknown.

A TCRbeta library incorporating unique molecular identifiers was prepared. MiXCR, run by TCRdb on the PCR reads, gives a single entry per CDR3 protein. The table shows 75,000 to 90,000 distinct CDR3 sequences, with over 12% occurring only once. This CDR3 is 16 amino acids long. CDR1 and CDR2 from the germline V gene are MNHEY and SMNVEV (reference sequence). V lost 0 bases and J lost 4; bases outside the gene matches: 4. V is TRBV27 and J is TRBJ2-2; 8 nucleotides match TRBD2. The material was PBMCs, mostly from graft donor cells, obtained 180 days after TCRalphabeta/CD19-depleted stem cell transplant. This clonotype originated in a male patient aged 2-15 years who had a stem cell transplant for acute lymphoblastic leukemia, so the T cells may come from the graft donor. The CDR3 DNA follows: TGTGCCAGCAGTTTATCGACTAGCGTCCTCACCGGGGAGCTGTTTTTT. Translated: CASSLSTSVLTGELFF.